Sequencing of this T cell receptor (beta chain) was carried out in a study of blood T cell repertoires in COVID-19. On the study more broadly: Whether acute or convalescent, the COVID-19 samples came from the United States, Italy and Spain.

As processed by the authors: Researchers report that nucleated cell counts were estimated from reference gene primer amplification. Using immunoSEQ multiplex PCR, the repertoire was profiled, and TCRdb retains in-frame clones only, with some absent. The V and J calls and the clone size are those of that table, but D and trimming were determined from the DNA. The profile shows approximately 82,000 clones, approximately 92% of them singletons. J gave up 7 bases and V 4 bases, and 13 bases lay outside the gene matches. The CDR3 runs 16 residues. CDR1 is SGHRS and CDR2 is YFSETQ in the germline V gene. In its sample, this clone was seen a few times.

The V gene is TRBV5-1, the J gene TRBJ2-2; TRBD1 agrees at 7 bases. The specimen was peripheral blood. The sequence came from a woman aged 55-70 years with active COVID-19. The CDR3 here is CASSPRDRPSGGELFF. The CDR3 nucleotides are TGCGCCAGCAGCCCCCGGGACAGACCTTCGGGCGGGGAGCTGTTTTTT.